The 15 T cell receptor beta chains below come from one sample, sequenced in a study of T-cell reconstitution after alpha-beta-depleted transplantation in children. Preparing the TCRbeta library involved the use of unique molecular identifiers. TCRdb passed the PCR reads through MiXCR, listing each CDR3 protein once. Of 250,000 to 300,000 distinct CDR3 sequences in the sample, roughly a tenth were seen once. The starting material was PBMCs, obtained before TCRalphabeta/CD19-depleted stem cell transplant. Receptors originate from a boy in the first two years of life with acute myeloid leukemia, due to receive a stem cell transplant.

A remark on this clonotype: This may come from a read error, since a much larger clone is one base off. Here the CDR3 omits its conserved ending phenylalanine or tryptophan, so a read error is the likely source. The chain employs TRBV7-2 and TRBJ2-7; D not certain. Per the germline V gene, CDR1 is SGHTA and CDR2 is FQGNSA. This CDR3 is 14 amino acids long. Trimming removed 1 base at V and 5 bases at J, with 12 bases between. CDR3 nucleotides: TGTGCCAGCAGCTTAGAAGTCAGCCTAGACGAGCAGTACCTC. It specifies CASSLEVSLDEQYL.

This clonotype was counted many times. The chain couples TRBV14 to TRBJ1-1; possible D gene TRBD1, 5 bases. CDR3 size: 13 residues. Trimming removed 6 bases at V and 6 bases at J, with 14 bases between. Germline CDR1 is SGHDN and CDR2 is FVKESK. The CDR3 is CASRMRGVPEAFF. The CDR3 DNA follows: TGTGCCAGCAGAATGCGGGGGGTTCCTGAAGCTTTCTTT.

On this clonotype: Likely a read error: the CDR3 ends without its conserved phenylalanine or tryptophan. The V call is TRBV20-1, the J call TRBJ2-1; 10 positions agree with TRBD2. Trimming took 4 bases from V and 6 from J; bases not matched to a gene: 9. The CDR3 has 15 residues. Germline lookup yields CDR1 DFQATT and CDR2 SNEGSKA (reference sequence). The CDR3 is CSATKAGGPGNEQFV. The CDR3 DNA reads TGCAGTGCTACCAAAGCGGGGGGGCCGGGCAATGAGCAGTTCGTC.

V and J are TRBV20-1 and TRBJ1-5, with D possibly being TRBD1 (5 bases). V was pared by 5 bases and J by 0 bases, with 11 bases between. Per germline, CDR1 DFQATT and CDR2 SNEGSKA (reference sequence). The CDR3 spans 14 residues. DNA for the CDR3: TGCAGTGCTCTTGACAGCTATAGCAATCAGCCCCAGCATTTT. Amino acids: CSALDSYSNQPQHF.

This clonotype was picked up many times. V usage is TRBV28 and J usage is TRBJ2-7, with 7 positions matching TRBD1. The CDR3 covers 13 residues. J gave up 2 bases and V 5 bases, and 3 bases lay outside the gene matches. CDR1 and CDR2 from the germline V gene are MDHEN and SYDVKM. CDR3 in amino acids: CASSRQGPYEQYF. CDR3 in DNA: TGTGCCAGCAGTCGACAGGGACCCTACGAGCAGTACTTC.

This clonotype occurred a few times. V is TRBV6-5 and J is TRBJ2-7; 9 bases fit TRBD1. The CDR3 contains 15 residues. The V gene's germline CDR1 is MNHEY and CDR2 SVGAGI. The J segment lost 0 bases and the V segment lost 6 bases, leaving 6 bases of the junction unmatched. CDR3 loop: CASRRPGQGSYEQYF. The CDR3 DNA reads TGTGCCAGCAGGCGTCCGGGACAGGGCTCCTACGAGCAGTACTTC.

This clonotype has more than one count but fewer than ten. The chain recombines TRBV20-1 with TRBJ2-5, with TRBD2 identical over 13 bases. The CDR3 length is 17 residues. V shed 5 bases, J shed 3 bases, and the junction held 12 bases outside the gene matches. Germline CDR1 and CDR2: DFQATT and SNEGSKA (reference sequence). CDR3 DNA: TGCAGTGCTCTAGCCTTCCGACTAGCGGGGGGTAAAGAGACCCAGTACTTC. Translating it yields CSALAFRLAGGKETQYF.

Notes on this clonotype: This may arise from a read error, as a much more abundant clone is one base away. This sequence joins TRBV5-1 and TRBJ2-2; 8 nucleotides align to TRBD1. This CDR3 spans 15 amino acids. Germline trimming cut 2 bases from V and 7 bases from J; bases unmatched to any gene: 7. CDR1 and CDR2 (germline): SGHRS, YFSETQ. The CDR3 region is CASSFAQGAHGELFF. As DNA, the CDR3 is TGCGCCAGCAGCTTCGCCCAGGGGGCGCACGGGGAGCTGTTTTTT. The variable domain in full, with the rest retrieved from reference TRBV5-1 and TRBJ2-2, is KAGVTQTPRYLIKTRGQQVTLSCSPISGHRSVSWYQQTPGQGLQFLFEYFSETQRNKGNFPGRFSGRQFSNSRSEMNVSTLELGDSALYLCASSFAQGAHGELFFGEGSRLTVL.

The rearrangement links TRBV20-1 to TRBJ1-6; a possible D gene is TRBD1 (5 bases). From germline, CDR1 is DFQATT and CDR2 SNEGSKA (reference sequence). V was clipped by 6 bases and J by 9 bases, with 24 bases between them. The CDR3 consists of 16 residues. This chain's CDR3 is CSARPRADSRVSPLHF. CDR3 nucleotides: TGCAGTGCCCGGCCACGAGCCGACAGCCGCGTTTCACCCCTCCACTTT.

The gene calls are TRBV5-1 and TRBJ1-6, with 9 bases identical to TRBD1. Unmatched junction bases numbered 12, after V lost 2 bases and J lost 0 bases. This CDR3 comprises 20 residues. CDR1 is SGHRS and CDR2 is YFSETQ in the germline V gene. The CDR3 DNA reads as TGCGCCAGCAGCTTAAGCACCGGGACAGGGATCAGCTCCTATAATTCACCCCTCCACTTT. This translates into CASSLSTGTGISSYNSPLHF.

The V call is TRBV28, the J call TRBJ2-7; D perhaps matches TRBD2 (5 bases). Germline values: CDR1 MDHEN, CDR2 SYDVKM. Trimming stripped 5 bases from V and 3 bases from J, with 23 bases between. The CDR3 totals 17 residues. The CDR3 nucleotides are TGTGCCAGCAGTCCACCGACTATTTTCAGTCCCTACTACGAGCAGTACTTC. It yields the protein CASSPPTIFSPYYEQYF.

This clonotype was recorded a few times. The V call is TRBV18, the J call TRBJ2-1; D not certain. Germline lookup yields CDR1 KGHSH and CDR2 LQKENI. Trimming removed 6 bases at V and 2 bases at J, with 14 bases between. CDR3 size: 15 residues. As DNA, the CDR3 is TGTGCCAGCTCGATGTTCGCGAGTGCCTACAATGAGCAGTTCTTC. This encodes CASSMFASAYNEQFF.

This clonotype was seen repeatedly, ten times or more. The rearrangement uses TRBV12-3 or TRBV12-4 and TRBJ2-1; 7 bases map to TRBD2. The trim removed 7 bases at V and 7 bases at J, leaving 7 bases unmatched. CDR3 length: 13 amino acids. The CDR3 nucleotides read TGTGCCAGCACCCCAAGCGGGGAGAATGAGCAGTTCTTC. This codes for CASTPSGENEQFF.

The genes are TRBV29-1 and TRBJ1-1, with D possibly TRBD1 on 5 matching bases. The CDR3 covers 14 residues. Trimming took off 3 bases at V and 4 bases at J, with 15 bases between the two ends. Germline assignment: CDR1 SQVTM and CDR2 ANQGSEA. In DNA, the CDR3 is TGCAGCGTTGATACTGGGGGGTCCAGCACTGAAGCTTTCTTT. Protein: CSVDTGGSSTEAFF.

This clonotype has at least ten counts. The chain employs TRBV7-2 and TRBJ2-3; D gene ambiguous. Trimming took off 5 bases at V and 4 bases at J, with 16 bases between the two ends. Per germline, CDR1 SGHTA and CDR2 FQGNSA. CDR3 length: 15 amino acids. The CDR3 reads CASSPRAMGPDTQYF. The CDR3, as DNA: TGTGCCAGCAGCCCCCGGGCCATGGGCCCAGATACGCAGTATTTT.